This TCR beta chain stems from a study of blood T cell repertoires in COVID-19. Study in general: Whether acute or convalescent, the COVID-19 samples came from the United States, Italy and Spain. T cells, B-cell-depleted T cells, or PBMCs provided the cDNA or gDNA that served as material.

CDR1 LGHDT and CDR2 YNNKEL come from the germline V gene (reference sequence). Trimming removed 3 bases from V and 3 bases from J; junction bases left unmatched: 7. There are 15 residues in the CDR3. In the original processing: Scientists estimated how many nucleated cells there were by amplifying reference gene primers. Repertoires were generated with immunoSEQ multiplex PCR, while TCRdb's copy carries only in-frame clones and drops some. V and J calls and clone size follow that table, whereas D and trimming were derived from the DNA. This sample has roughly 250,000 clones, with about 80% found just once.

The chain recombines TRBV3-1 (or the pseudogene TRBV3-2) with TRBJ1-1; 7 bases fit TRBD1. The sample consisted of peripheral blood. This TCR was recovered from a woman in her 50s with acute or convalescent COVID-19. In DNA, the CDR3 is TGTGCCAGCAGCCAGGACAGGCCCATCTACACTGAAGCTTTCTTT. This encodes CASSQDRPIYTEAFF.